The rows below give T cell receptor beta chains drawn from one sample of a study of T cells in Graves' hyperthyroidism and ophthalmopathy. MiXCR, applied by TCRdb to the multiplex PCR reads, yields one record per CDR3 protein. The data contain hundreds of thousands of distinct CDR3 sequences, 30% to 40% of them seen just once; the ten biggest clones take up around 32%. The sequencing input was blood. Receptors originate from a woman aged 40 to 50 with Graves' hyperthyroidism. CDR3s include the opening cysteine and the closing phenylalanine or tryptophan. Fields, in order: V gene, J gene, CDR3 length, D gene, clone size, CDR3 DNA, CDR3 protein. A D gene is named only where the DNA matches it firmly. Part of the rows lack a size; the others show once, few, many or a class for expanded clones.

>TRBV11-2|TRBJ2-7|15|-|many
TGTGCCAGCAGCTCCTGGCCAGGGTTGGGCTACGAGCAGTACTTC
CASSSWPGLGYEQYF
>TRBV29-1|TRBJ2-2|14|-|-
TGCAGCGTATTAACGGGAGCGGTAGCCGGGGAGCTGTTTTTT
CSVLTGAVAGELFF
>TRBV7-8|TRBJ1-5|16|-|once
TGTGCCAGCAGCCACCCGGGGCGGGGGGGCCTCAATGAGCAGCATTTT
CASSHPGRGGLNEQHF
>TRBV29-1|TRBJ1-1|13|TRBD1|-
TGCAGCGCTAGGGGGACAGGGTCGACTGAAGCTTTCTTT
CSARGTGSTEAFF
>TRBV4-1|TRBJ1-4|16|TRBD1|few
TGCGCCAGCAGCCAAGATAGGACAGGGCGAAATGAAAAACTGTTTTTT
CASSQDRTGRNEKLFF
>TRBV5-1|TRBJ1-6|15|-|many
TGCGCCAGCAGCTTTACCCAGGGGAGGGATTCACCCCTCCACTTT
CASSFTQGRDSPLHF
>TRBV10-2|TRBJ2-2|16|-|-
TGCGCCAGCGAGAGGTTCGCGGGAACGAACACCGGGGAGCTGTTTTTT
CASERFAGTNTGELFF
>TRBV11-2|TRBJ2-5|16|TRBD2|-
TGTGCCAGCAGCGCAGGACTAGCGGGGATCCAAGAGACCCAGTACTTC
CASSAGLAGIQETQYF
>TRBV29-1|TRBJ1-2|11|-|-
TGCAGCTGGGACGGACTAAGTGGCTACACCTTC
CSWDGLSGYTF
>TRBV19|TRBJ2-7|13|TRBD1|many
TGTGCCAGTAGATCCCAGGGGGCGTACGAGCAGTACTTC
CASRSQGAYEQYF
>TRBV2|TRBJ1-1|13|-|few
TGTGCCAGCAGTGAAGAACAGTCAAGGCACGGTTTCTTT
CASSEEQSRHGFF
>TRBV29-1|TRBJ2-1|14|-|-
TGCAGCGTTGAAGATCGGCAGGGTTGGGATGAGCAGTTCTTC
CSVEDRQGWDEQFF
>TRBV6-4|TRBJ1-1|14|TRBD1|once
TGTGCCAGCAGAGCACAGGGGTTGGCATCTGAAGCTTTCTTT
CASRAQGLASEAFF
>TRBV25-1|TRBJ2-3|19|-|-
TGTGCCAGCAGTGAATATTGGGGGTCTAGCTGTTCTAGCACAGATACGCAGTATTTT
CASSEYWGSSCSSTDTQYF
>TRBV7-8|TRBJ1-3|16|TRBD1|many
TGTGCCAGCAGCTTAGTGGGACAGGGAGCAGAAAACACCATATATTTT
CASSLVGQGAENTIYF
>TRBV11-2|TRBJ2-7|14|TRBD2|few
TGTGCCAGCAGCTCCCCCCGGGGGGCCTACGAGCAGTACTTC
CASSSPRGAYEQYF
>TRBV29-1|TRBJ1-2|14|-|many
TGCAGCGTTGAAGAGGGCCAGGGAAACTATGGCTACACCTTC
CSVEEGQGNYGYTF
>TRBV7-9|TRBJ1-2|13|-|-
TGTGCCAGCAGCCCGTCTGACATTCATGGCTACACCTTC
CASSPSDIHGYTF
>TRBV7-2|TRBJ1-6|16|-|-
TGTGCCAGCAGCTTGTTCATAGGGGGGTATAATTCACCCCTCCACTTT
CASSLFIGGYNSPLHF
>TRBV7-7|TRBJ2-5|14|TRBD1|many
TGTGCTAGCAGCTCCGGGACAGGGGAAGAGACCCAGTACTTC
CASSSGTGEETQYF
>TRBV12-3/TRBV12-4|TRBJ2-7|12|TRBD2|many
TGTGCCAGCAGTTTCTCGGGAGGCGAGCAGTACTTC
CASSFSGGEQYF
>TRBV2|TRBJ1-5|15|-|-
TGTGCCAGCAGTTACTCGCAACTGGGCTCTCAGCCCCAGCATTTT
CASSYSQLGSQPQHF
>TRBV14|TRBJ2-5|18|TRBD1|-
TGTGCCAGCAGCCGAGCGCGGCGGGACAGGGGATCCCGTGAGACCCAGTACTTC
CASSRARRDRGSRETQYF
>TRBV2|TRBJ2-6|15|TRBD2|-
TGTGCCAGCAGTGAAGGGGCGGGGGAGGTCAACGTCCTGACTTTC
CASSEGAGEVNVLTF
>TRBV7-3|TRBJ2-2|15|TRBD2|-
TGTGCCAGCAGTTATAGCGGGATCGGCGCCGGGGAGCTGTTTTTT
CASSYSGIGAGELFF
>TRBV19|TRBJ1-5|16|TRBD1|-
TGTGCCAGTAGTAGGGACAGGGGGGTCCTTGGTCAGCCCCAGCATTTT
CASSRDRGVLGQPQHF
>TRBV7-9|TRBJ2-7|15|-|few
TGTGCCAGCAGCCTGGTGACGATCTCCAACTACGAGCAGTACTTC
CASSLVTISNYEQYF
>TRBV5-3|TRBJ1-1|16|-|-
TGTGCCAGCAACAGAGGGGGAAGGGCAGGAAACACTGAAGCTTTCTTT
CASNRGGRAGNTEAFF
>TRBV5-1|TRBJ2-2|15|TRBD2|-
TGCGCCAGCAGCTCCAGGACTAGCGGCACCGGGGAGCTGTTTTTT
CASSSRTSGTGELFF
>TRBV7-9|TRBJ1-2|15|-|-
TGTGCCAGCAGCTTGAGGGTCAGGGTAGTGCATGGCTACACCTTC
CASSLRVRVVHGYTF
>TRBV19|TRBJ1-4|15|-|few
TGTGCCAGTAGTATAATAACAGGGACTAATGAAAAACTGTTTTTT
CASSIITGTNEKLFF
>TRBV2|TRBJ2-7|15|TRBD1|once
TGTGCCAGCAGGGGAACAGGGGGAAACTCCTACGAGCAGTACTTC
CASRGTGGNSYEQYF
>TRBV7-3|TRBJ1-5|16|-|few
TGCGCCAGCAGCCAAGGGGGGCGACAGACCAATCAGCCCCAGCATTTT
CASSQGGRQTNQPQHF
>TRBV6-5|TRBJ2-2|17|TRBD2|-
TGTGCCAGCAGTGAGCAGCGGGAGCTATGGGTCACCGGGGAGCTGTTTTTT
CASSEQRELWVTGELFF
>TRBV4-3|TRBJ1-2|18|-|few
TGCGCCAGCAGCCAAGATATGCGGCAATCCGCGAGACTCGGTGGCTACACCTTC
CASSQDMRQSARLGGYTF